A selection of T cell receptor beta chains follows, all from one sample in a study of beta chain features in type 1 diabetes. Measured with immunoSEQ multiplex PCR; TCRdb has only the in-frame clones, and not every one. Of hundreds of thousands of clones in the sample, roughly a sixth are singletons; the top ten hold about 0.087%. The sequenced material came from naive CD4+ T cells from blood. These TCRs come from a man aged 18-30 years in good health. Both conserved end residues are part of each CDR3. The D gene is left open where the match is weak. Clone size is shown for a subset of rows, as once, few, many or a class of expanded clone.

TRBV7-9	.	few	TRBJ1-3	TGTGCCAGCACCTACCGGGCCAGGGCTCAGCCCTTAGACACCATATATTTT	CASTYRARAQPLDTIYF
TRBV7-2	.	.	TRBJ2-4	TGTGCCAGCAGCTTAATCGAAAACATTCAGTACTTC	CASSLIENIQYF
TRBV18	.	.	TRBJ1-2	TGTGCCAGCTCACCTAGCAGGAGTAACTATGGCTACACCTTC	CASSPSRSNYGYTF
TRBV2	.	.	TRBJ1-2	TGTGCCAGCACGAGAGGGGATTCTGGCTACACCTTC	CASTRGDSGYTF
TRBV5-1	.	.	TRBJ2-5	TGCGCCAGCAGCCTGGCAGCGGTAGAGACCCAGTACTTC	CASSLAAVETQYF
TRBV19	TRBD1	.	TRBJ1-5	TGTGCCAGTATCGGGACAGGGGGCGATCAGCCCCAGCATTTT	CASIGTGGDQPQHF
TRBV5-4	.	few	TRBJ1-1	TGTGCCAGCACCAACATTCAGGGTAACACTGAAGCTTTCTTT	CASTNIQGNTEAFF
TRBV9	TRBD2	few	TRBJ2-7	TGTGCCAGCAGCGTAGAAGCGGGAGGGCTCTACGAGCAGTACTTC	CASSVEAGGLYEQYF
TRBV11-1	.	.	TRBJ1-1	TGTGCCAGCAGCGCCGGAGGGAGCCTCAACACTGAAGCTTTCTTT	CASSAGGSLNTEAFF
TRBV4-3	.	once	TRBJ2-2	TGCGCCAGCAGCAAAAGACCCTCTAGGACGAACACCGGGGAGCTGTTTTTT	CASSKRPSRTNTGELFF
TRBV7-9	TRBD1	.	TRBJ1-5	TGTGCCAGCAGTGGACAGGGACCCAATCAGCCCCAGCATTTT	CASSGQGPNQPQHF
TRBV7-9	TRBD2	few	TRBJ2-1	TGTGCCAGCAGCTACGCCGGGACTAGCGGGAAGAGTGGGCAGTTCTTC	CASSYAGTSGKSGQFF
TRBV7-9	TRBD1	.	TRBJ1-2	TGTGCCAGCAGCTGGTGGCCGGGACAGTCAAACTATGGCTACACCTTC	CASSWWPGQSNYGYTF
TRBV15	TRBD1	once	TRBJ1-5	TGTGCCACCAGCAGGGGGACAGGGGTGAATCAGCCCCAGCATTTT	CATSRGTGVNQPQHF
TRBV18	.	.	TRBJ2-1	TGTGCCAGCTCACCACGGACAGCGGACAATGAGCAGTTCTTC	CASSPRTADNEQFF
TRBV7-3	TRBD2	.	TRBJ2-1	TGTGCCAGCAGCCTCTCCCCTAGCGGGGGAGTGGTACAGCAGTTCTTC	CASSLSPSGGVVQQFF
TRBV7-9	.	few	TRBJ1-1	TGTGCCAGCAGCTTAGCGCGGATGGGCACTGAAGCTTTCTTT	CASSLARMGTEAFF
TRBV28	TRBD1	few	TRBJ1-2	TGTGCCAGCAGGTGGACAGGGCTCTATGGCTACACCTTC	CASRWTGLYGYTF
TRBV7-9	.	few	TRBJ2-5	TGTGCCAGCAGCCTCGGGCCCGTCCCGGCCCAGTACTTC	CASSLGPVPAQYF
TRBV9	TRBD1	few	TRBJ2-1	TGTGCCAGCAGCGTATCGTCAGGGACAGGGGTTTACAATGAGCAGTTCTTC	CASSVSSGTGVYNEQFF
TRBV5-6	TRBD1	.	TRBJ2-7	TGTGCCAGCAGCTCTCGGGACAGGGGAGTTGCCGAGCAGTACTTC	CASSSRDRGVAEQYF
TRBV4-2	.	few	TRBJ1-2	TGTGCCAGCAGCCAAGGTTCGGGACCTTATGGCTACACCTTC	CASSQGSGPYGYTF
TRBV4-3	TRBD2	.	TRBJ2-5	TGCGCCAGCAGCCAAGATGGACTAGCGGGAGGGCAGGAGACCCAGTACTTC	CASSQDGLAGGQETQYF